The 10 T cell receptor beta chains below were found in one sample sequenced in a study of blood T cell repertoires in COVID-19. TCRdb's copy holds only in-frame clones and misses some; the assay was immunoSEQ multiplex PCR. Found here are about 330,000 clones, about 89% of them singletons; the top ten hold roughly 6.7%. Sequenced input: peripheral blood. All receptors derive from a man younger than 30 who had recovered from COVID-19.

The chain links TRBV7-9 to TRBJ2-7, with 12 positions matching TRBD2. The CDR3 length is 18 residues. Per germline, CDR1 SEHNR and CDR2 FQNEAQ (reference sequence). J was trimmed by 0 bases and V by 2 bases; bases with no gene match: 8. The CDR3 spells CASSLSRLAGAFSYEQYF. CDR3 sequence (DNA): TGTGCCAGCAGCTTATCCCGACTAGCGGGAGCCTTCTCCTACGAGCAGTACTTC.

V usage is TRBV15 and J usage is TRBJ1-3, with D unclear. Germline loops: CDR1 LNHNV, CDR2 YYDKDF (reference sequence). Trimming cost V 3 bases and J 0 bases, with 15 bases left between them. CDR3 length equals 17 residues. CDR3 residues: CATSSLRLLDSGNTIYF. Written as DNA, the CDR3 is TGTGCCACCAGCAGCCTTCGCCTCTTAGACTCTGGAAACACCATATATTTT. Based on the CDR3 plus reference TRBV15 and TRBJ1-3, the full variable domain is DAMVIQNPRYQVTQFGKPVTLSCSQTLNHNVMYWYQQKSSQAPKLLFHYYDKDFNNEADTPDNFQSRRPNTSFCFLDIRSPGLGDTAMYLCATSSLRLLDSGNTIYFGEGSWLTVV.

V gene TRBV5-1 combines with J gene TRBJ1-2; the D gene is possibly TRBD1 (5 bases). The CDR3 loop spans 15 amino acids. Germline-derived CDR1 and CDR2 are SGHRS and YFSETQ. Trimming stripped 2 bases from V and 2 bases from J, with 13 bases between. CDR3: CASSFDQGGNYGYTF. In nucleotides, the CDR3 is TGCGCCAGCAGCTTCGATCAGGGAGGCAACTATGGCTACACCTTC.

A remark on this clone: Other DNA sequences in this specimen translate into the identical CDR3. The chain joins TRBV27 to TRBJ2-7; 10 nucleotides agree with TRBD1. The CDR3 covers 14 residues. The V gene end was trimmed by 6 bases and the J gene end by 0 bases; junction bases not matched to a gene: 2. The germline V gene encodes CDR1 MNHEY and CDR2 SMNVEV (reference sequence). CDR3 amino acids: CASSWTGGSYEQYF. CDR3 DNA: TGTGCCAGCAGCTGGACAGGGGGCTCCTACGAGCAGTACTTC.

The CDR3 bases are TGTGCCAGCAGTTTGACAGGGGGCGCATCTTTACGGTATGGCTACACCTTC. It codes for CASSLTGGASLRYGYTF. This chain uses TRBV28 with TRBJ1-2, with 10 bases aligning to TRBD1. The CDR3 has 17 residues. Trimming removed 3 bases from V and 5 bases from J; junction bases left unmatched: 12. Germline-derived CDR1 and CDR2 are MDHEN and SYDVKM.

This clone has just one count. The chain recombines TRBV27 with TRBJ1-1; D is possibly TRBD1 (5 bases). Deletions cut 5 bases from V and 7 bases from J, with 11 bases between. In germline, CDR1 is MNHEY, CDR2 SMNVEV (reference sequence). CDR3 length: 12 residues. The CDR3 region has the DNA TGTGCCAGCAGTCCACAAAGGGGTGAAGCTTTCTTT. Amino acids: CASSPQRGEAFF.

CDR3 in DNA: TGCAGCGTTGAATATTACACCAGGGTTTCAACTGAAGCTTTCTTT. It encodes CSVEYYTRVSTEAFF. The chain couples TRBV29-1 to TRBJ1-1; maybe TRBD1 (5 bases). Trimming cost V 2 bases and J 5 bases, with 18 bases left between them. CDR3 length equals 15 residues. CDR1 is SQVTM, CDR2 ANQGSEA, per germline.

J is TRBJ2-7 and V is TRBV27; 16 bases match TRBD2. CDR3 length: 19 residues. Germline CDR1 is MNHEY and CDR2 is SMNVEV (reference sequence). Unmatched junction bases numbered 13, after V lost 5 bases and J lost 3 bases. The chain's CDR3 is CASSLRGTSGRAGGYEQYF. CDR3 nucleotide sequence: TGTGCCAGCAGTCTTAGGGGGACTAGCGGGAGGGCGGGTGGCTACGAGCAGTACTTC.

The J gene is TRBJ2-7, the V gene TRBV27; 10 bases agree with TRBD1. The V gene end was trimmed by 4 bases and the J gene end by 6 bases; junction bases not matched to a gene: 3. The V gene's germline CDR1 is MNHEY and CDR2 SMNVEV (reference sequence). This CDR3 contains 13 residues. CDR3 DNA: TGTGCCAGCAGTTGGGACAGGGGAGGCGAGCAGTACTTC. Translating it yields CASSWDRGGEQYF.

The rearrangement uses TRBV2 and TRBJ1-1, with 10 positions matching TRBD1. Germline values: CDR1 SNHLY, CDR2 FYNNEI. The CDR3 is made up of 19 amino acids. V lost 0 bases, J lost 4 bases, and 14 bases stayed unmatched. In DNA form, the CDR3 reads TGTGCCAGCAGTGAAGCGAGGGACAGGGGCCGATCTTCGGGCACTGAAGCTTTCTTT. Its translation is CASSEARDRGRSSGTEAFF.